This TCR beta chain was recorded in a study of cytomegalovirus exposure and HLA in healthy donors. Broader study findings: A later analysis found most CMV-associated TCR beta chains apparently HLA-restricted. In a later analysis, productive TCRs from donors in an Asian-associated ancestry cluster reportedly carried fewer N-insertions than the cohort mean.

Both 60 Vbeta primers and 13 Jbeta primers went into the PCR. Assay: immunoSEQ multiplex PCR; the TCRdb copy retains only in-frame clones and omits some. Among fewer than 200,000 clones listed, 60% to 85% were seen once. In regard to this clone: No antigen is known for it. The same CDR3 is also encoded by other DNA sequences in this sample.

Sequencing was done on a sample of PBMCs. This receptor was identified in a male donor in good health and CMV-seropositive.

The CDR3 DNA sequence: TGTGCCAGCAGCTTAGATCGGTACGAGCAGTACTTC. Translating it yields CASSLDRYEQYF. The chain has TRBV11-2 and TRBJ2-7; D unclear. V was trimmed by 0 bases and J by 4 bases, leaving 4 bases between them. In germline, CDR1 is SGHAT, CDR2 FQNNGV. CDR3 length: 12 amino acids.